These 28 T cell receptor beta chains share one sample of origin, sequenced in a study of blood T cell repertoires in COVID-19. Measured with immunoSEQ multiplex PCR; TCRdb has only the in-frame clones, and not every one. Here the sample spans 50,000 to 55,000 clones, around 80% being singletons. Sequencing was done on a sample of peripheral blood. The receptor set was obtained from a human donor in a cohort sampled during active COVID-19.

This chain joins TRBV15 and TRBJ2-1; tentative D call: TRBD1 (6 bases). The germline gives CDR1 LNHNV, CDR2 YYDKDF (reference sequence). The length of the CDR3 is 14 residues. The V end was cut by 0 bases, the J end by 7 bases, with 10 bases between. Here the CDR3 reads CATSREGAGNEQFF. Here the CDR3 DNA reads TGTGCCACCAGCAGAGAGGGGGCAGGGAATGAGCAGTTCTTC.

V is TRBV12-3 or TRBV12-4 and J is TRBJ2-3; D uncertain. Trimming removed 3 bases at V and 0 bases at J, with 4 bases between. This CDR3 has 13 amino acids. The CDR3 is CASSFYSTDTQYF. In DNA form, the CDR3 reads TGTGCCAGCAGTTTTTATAGCACAGATACGCAGTATTTT.

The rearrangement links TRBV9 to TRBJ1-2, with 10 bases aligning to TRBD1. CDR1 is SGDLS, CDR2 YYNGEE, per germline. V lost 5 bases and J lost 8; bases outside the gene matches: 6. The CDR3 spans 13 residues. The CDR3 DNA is TGTGCCAGCAGTCAGACAGGGGGCCGGGGCTACACCTTC. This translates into CASSQTGGRGYTF.

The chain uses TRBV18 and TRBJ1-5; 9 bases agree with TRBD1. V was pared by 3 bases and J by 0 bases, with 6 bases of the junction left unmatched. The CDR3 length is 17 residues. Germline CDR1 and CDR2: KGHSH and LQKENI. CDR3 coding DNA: TGTGCCAGCTCACCTGGGACAGGGCCTTATAGCAATCAGCCCCAGCATTTT. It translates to CASSPGTGPYSNQPQHF.

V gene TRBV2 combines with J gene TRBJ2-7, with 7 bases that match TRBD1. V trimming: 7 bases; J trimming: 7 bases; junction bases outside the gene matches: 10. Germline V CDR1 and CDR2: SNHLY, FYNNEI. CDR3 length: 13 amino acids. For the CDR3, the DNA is TGTGCCAGCACGGAACAGGGGCTTCGGGAGCAGTACTTC. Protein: CASTEQGLREQYF.

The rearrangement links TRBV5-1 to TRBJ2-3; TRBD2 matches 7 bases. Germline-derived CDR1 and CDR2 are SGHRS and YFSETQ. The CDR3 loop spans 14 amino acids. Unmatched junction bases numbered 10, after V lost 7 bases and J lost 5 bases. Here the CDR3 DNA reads TGCGCCAGCTACTTAAGCGGGGACCAAGATACGCAGTATTTT. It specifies CASYLSGDQDTQYF.

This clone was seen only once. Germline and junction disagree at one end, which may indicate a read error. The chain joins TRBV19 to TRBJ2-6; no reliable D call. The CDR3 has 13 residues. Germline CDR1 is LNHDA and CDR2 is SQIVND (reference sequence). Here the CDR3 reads CASSIDPSRGRAF. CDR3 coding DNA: TGTGCCAGTAGTATAGATCCCTCGAGAGGCCGAGCTTTC.

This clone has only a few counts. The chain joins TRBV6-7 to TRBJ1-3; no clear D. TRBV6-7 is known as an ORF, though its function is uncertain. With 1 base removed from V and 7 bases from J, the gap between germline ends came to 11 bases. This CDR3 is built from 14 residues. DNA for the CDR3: TGTGCCAGCAGTTACTTCCCCCCTACGAACACCATATATTTT. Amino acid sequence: CASSYFPPTNTIYF.

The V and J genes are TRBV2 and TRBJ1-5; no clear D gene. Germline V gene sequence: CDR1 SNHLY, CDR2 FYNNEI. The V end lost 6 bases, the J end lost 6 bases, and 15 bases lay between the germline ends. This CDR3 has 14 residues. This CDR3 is CASSYTLPGQPQHF. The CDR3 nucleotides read TGTGCCAGCAGCTACACGCTACCGGGTCAGCCCCAGCATTTT.

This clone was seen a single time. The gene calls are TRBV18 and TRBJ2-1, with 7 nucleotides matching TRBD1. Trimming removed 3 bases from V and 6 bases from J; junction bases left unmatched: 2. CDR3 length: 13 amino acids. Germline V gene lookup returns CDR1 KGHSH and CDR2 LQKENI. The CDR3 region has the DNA TGTGCCAGCTCACCGGGACAGTCCAATGAGCAGTTCTTC. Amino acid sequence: CASSPGQSNEQFF.

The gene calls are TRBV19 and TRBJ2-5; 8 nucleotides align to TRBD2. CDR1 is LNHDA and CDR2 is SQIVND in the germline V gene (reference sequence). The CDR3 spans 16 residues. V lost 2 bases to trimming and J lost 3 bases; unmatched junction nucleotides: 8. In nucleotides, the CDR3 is TGTGCCAGTAGTATAAAGGCGCGGGGGGCCGAAGAGACCCAGTACTTC. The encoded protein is CASSIKARGAEETQYF.

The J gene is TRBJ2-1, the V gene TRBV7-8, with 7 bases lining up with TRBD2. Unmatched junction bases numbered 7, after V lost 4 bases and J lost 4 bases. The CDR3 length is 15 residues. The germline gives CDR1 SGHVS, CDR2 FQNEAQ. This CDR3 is CASSSSGTLYNEQFF. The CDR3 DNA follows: TGTGCCAGCAGCTCTAGCGGAACCCTATACAATGAGCAGTTCTTC.

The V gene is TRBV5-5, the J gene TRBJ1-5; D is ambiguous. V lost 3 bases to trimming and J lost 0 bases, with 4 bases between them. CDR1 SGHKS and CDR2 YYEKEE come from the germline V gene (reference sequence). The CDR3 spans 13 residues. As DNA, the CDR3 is TGTGCCAGCAGCTACTATAGCAATCAGCCCCAGCATTTT. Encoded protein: CASSYYSNQPQHF.

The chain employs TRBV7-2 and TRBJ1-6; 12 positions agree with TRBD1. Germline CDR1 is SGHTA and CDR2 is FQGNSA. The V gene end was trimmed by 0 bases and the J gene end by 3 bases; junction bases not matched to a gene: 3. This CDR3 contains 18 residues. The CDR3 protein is CASSLAGTGGFYNSPLHF. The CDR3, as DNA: TGTGCCAGCAGCTTAGCGGGGACAGGGGGCTTCTATAATTCACCCCTCCACTTT.

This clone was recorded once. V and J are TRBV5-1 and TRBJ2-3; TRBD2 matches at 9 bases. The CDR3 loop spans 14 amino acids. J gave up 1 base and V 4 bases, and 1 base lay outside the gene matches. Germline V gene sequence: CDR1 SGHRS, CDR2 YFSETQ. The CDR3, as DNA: TGCGCCAGCAGCCCTAGCGGGGGCACAGATACGCAGTATTTT. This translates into CASSPSGGTDTQYF. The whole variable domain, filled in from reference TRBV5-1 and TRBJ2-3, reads KAGVTQTPRYLIKTRGQQVTLSCSPISGHRSVSWYQQTPGQGLQFLFEYFSETQRNKGNFPGRFSGRQFSNSRSEMNVSTLELGDSALYLCASSPSGGTDTQYFGPGTRLTVL.

CDR3 protein: CASSFRLVIAGGNQETQYF. DNA for the CDR3: TGTGCCAGCAGCTTCCGACTAGTGATAGCGGGAGGGAACCAAGAGACCCAGTACTTC. The rearrangement links TRBV7-9 to TRBJ2-5; 11 bases line up with TRBD2. With V trimmed by 3 bases and J by 0 bases, 12 bases remained unmatched. Per germline, CDR1 SEHNR and CDR2 FQNEAQ (reference sequence). This CDR3 is built from 19 residues.

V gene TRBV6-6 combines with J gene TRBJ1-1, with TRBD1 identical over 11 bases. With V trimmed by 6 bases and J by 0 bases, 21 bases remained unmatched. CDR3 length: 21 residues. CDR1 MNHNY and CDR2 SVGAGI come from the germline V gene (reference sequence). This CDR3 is CASSLGTGQGAKSGMNTEAFF. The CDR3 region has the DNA TGTGCCAGCAGCCTCGGGACCGGACAGGGGGCGAAGTCAGGCATGAACACTGAAGCTTTCTTT.

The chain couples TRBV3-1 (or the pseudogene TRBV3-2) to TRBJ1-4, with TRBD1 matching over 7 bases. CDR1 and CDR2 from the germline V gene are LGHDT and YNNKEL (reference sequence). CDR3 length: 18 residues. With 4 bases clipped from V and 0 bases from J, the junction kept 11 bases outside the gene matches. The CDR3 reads CASSPFRDRRATNEKLFF. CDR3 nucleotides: TGTGCCAGCAGCCCCTTCCGGGACAGACGCGCAACTAATGAAAAACTGTTTTTT.

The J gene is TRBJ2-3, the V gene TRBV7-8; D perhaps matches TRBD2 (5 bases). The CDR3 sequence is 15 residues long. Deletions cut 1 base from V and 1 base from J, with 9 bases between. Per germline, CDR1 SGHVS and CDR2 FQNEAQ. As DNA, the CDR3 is TGTGCCAGCAGCTTAGTAGGGAGCCGCACAGATACGCAGTATTTT. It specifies CASSLVGSRTDTQYF.

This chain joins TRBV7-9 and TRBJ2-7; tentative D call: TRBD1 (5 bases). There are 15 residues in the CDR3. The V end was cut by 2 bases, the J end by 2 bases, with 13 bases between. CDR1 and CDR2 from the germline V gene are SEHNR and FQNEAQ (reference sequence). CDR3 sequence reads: CASSLKGEGTYEQYF. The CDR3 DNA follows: TGTGCCAGCAGCTTAAAAGGGGAAGGGACCTACGAGCAGTACTTC.

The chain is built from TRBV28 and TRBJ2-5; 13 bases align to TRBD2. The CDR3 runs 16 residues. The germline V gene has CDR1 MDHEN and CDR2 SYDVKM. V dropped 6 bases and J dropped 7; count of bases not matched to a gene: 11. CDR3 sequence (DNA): TGTGCCAGCAGCTCTTCCGGGACTAGCGGGGAAGGGACCCAGTACTTC. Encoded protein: CASSSSGTSGEGTQYF. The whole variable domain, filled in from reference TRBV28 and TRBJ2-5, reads DVKVTQSSRYLVKRTGEKVFLECVQDMDHENMFWYRQDPGLGLRLIYFSYDVKMKEKGDIPEGYSVSREKKERFSLILESASTNQTSMYLCASSSSGTSGEGTQYFGPGTRLLVL.

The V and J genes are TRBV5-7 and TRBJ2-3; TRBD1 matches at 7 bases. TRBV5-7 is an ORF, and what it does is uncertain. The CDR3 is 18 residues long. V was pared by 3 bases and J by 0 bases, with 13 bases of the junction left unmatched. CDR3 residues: CASSCPNSDRTSTDTQYF. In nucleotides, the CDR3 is TGTGCCAGCAGCTGCCCTAACTCGGACAGGACTAGCACAGATACGCAGTATTTT.

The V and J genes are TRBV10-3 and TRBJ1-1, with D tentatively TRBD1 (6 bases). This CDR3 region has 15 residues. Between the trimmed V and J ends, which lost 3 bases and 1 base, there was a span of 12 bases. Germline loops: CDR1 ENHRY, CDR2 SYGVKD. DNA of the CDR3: TGTGCCATCAGTGACCCAGGGGCCACGAACACTGAAGCTTTCTTT. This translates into CAISDPGATNTEAFF.

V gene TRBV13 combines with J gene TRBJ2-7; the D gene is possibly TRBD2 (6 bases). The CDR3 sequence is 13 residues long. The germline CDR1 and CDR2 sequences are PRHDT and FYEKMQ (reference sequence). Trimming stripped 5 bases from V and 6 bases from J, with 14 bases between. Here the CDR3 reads CASSKTRRAEQYF. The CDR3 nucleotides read TGTGCCAGCAGCAAAACGAGGAGGGCCGAGCAGTACTTC.

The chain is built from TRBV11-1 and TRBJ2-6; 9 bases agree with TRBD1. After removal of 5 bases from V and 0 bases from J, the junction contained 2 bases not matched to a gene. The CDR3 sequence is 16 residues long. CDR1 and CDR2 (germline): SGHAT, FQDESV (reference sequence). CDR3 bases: TGTGCCAGCAGCGGACAGGGGATCTCTGGGGCCAACGTCCTGACTTTC. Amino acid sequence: CASSGQGISGANVLTF.

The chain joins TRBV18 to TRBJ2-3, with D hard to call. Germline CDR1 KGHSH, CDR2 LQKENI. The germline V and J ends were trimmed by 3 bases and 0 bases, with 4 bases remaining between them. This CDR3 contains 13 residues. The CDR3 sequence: CASSPSSTDTQYF. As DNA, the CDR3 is TGTGCCAGCTCACCCTCTAGCACAGATACGCAGTATTTT.

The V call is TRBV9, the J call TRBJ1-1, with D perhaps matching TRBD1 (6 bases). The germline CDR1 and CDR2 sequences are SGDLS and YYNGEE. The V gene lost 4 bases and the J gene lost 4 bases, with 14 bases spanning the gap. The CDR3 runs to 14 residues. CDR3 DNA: TGTGCCAGCAGCTTTACCGGGACAACCACTGAAGCTTTCTTT. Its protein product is CASSFTGTTTEAFF.

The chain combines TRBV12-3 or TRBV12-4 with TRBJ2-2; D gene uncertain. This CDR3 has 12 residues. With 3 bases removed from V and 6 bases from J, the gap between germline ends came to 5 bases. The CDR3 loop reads CASSFPAGELFF. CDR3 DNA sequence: TGTGCCAGCAGTTTCCCGGCCGGGGAGCTGTTTTTT.